This entry is about one T cell receptor beta chain. Its antigen has not been determined. No base-level quality is on record; no much larger clone is a single base apart. The source of the sample is a study of PD-1 blockade in classical Hodgkin lymphoma (dated by TCRdb to 2019 to 2021). The study in broad terms: Nivolumab dosing was 3 mg/kg intravenously every 2 weeks, continuing until either disease progression or unacceptable toxicity. A peripheral blood immune signature of response to PD-1 blockade in classical Hodgkin lymphoma was defined using TCR beta sequencing and CyTOF. The investigation overall reported the following: A significant rise by C4D1 was seen in CD4+ but not CD8+ TCR diversity (p=0.0027 vs p=0.16), with the rise being most apparent in complete responders (p=0.02). Patients starting nivolumab less than 1 year after ASCT had lower diversity and were excluded from later analyses to avoid confounding by immune reconstitution. The study was restricted to a single clinical trial cohort, and the causes of repertoire differences, possibly disease activity or prior therapy, were left undefined. Trial patients achieving complete response had baseline diversity similar to newly diagnosed patients, whereas partial responders and progressors had significantly lower diversity. Baseline TCR diversity was reported to be lower in newly diagnosed patients than in healthy donors, and even lower in relapsed/refractory patients.

V is pared back by 0 bases and J by 3 bases, with 4 bases lying between the germline termini. As encoded in the germline V gene, CDR1 is SGHRS while CDR2 is YFSETQ. Including the terminal cysteine and phenylalanine, the CDR3 comprises 12 residues. The sequence is cut down to CDR3 DNA, 36 bases in frame from base 1. Genomic DNA was extracted with the Qiagen DNeasy kit from unsorted PBMCs and from negatively selected CD4+ and CD8+ fractions. TCR beta CDR3 regions were amplified by immunoSEQ multiplex PCR using primers annealing to V and J segments. Amplification bias was minimized using a synthetic immune receptor repertoire, and residual bias was removed computationally after sequencing. The published analysis was carried out like this. Custom Python scripts were used to quantify repertoire diversity as the Shannon entropy index. The unsorted, CD4+ and CD8+ repertoires were each analyzed separately, with the exception of combined analyses, where CD4+ and CD8+ sequences were merged in silico. A clone was considered expanded if an increase in frequency of at least 2-fold after treatment relative to C1D1 was found, and a pseudocount of 0.5 was applied to clones undetected at baseline. Clones with 0 or 1 copy at C1D1 were defined as singleton clones, while clones with 2 or more copies were defined as non-singleton clones. Clones expanded in unsorted samples were assigned a CD4+, CD8+ or unknown annotation through matching of protein sequences in sorted samples from the same patient. Wilcoxon tests on paired samples were used to test changes in diversity from C1D1 to C4D1. TCRdb's version of the immuneACCESS table is confined to in-frame rearrangements and falls short of the full clone set. An unresolved V gene accounts for under half of the shortfall where checked; the remainder is of unknown origin. V and J calls and clone size follow that table, whereas D and trimming were derived from the DNA. The sample includes about 20,000 clones, with 73% observed a single time. The top ten clones comprise around a quarter of the sample.

The time point tag for this specimen amounts to: cycle 2 day 1 (C2D1) of nivolumab. Every trial patient had relapsed following autologous stem cell transplantation, and prior brentuximab vedotin exposure was what differed among cohorts A, B and C. The trial cohort was composed of about 53 patients with relapsed/refractory classical Hodgkin lymphoma, for whom complete response, partial response or progressive disease was recorded as best overall response. Trial patients were treated with single-agent nivolumab in the multi-cohort phase II CheckMate 205 trial. An independent review committee assessed best overall response using the 2007 International Working Group response criteria. Trial PBMCs were collected just before the start of nivolumab (C1D1) and during therapy at cycle 2 day 1 and cycle 4 day 1. After peripheral blood was drawn into 8 mL Vacutainer Cell Preparation Tubes, PBMCs were isolated by centrifugation and then cryopreserved.

This specimen was peripheral blood mononuclear cells (PBMCs), taken before the second cycle of nivolumab. This TCR came from a human donor with classical Hodgkin lymphoma. The receptor chain draws on TRBV5-1 and TRBJ2-7; confidence is insufficient to name the D gene. The DNA is TGCGCCAGCAGCTTGGGTGGCTACGAGCAGTACTTC. It translates to CASSLGGYEQYF.